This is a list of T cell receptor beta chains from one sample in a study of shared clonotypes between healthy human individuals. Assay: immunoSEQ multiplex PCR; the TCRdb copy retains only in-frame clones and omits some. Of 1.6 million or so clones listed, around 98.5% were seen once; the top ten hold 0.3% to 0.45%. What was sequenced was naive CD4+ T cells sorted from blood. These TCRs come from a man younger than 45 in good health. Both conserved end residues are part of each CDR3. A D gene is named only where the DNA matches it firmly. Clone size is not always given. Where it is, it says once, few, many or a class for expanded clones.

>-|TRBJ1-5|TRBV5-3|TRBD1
TGTGCCAGAAGCCGATCAATTACCTCGGGACAGGGGTTCAATCAGCCCCAGCATTTT
CARSRSITSGQGFNQPQHF
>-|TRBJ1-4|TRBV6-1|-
TGTGCCAGCAGTGAACGGTTGGGTGAAAAACTGTTTTTT
CASSERLGEKLFF
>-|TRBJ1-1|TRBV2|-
TGTGCCAGCAAGGGGGGATCTACAGCTTATAACACTGAAGCTTTCTTT
CASKGGSTAYNTEAFF
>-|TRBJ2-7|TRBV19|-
TGTGCCAGTAGTATAAAAGGGGACGAGCAGTACTTC
CASSIKGDEQYF
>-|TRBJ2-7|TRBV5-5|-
TGTGCCAGCAGCCGCGGGGGCCTGGACTTCTACGAGCAGTACTTC
CASSRGGLDFYEQYF
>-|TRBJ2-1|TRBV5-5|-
TGTGCCAGCAGCTTGAGACCTCCTGGTAATGAGCAGTTCTTC
CASSLRPPGNEQFF
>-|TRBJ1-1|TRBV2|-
TGTGCCAGCAGTGAAGGATCCGCTGAAGCTTTCTTT
CASSEGSAEAFF
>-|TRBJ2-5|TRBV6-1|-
TGTGCCAGCAGTGAATCGAACGGAAGGGAGACCCAGTACTTC
CASSESNGRETQYF
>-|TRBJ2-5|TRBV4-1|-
TGCGCCAGCAGCCAAGGGGGTGGGATCGAGACCCAGTACTTC
CASSQGGGIETQYF
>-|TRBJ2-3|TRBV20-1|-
TGCAGTGCTAGGCTAGCAGATACGCAGTATTTT
CSARLADTQYF
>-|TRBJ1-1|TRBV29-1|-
TGCAGCGTCCTAAACCGGTTAAGTCCTGAAGCTTTCTTT
CSVLNRLSPEAFF
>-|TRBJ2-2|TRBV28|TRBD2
TGTGCCAGCAGTTCCCTCGGACTAGCGGGAGGGCCGAACACCGGGGAGCTGTTTTTT
CASSSLGLAGGPNTGELFF
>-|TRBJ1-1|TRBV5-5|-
TGTGCCAGCAGCGTTACACAGGGTGTCGGAACTGAAGCTTTCTTT
CASSVTQGVGTEAFF
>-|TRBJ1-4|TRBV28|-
TGTGCCAGCAGTTTAGAGGGTGCAACTAATGAAAAACTGTTTTTT
CASSLEGATNEKLFF
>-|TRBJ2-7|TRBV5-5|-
TGTGCCAGCAGCTTTCCGCCCGGGACTCGAAGCTACGAGCAGTACTTC
CASSFPPGTRSYEQYF
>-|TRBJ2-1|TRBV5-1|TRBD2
TGCGCCAGCAGCACTCGAGCGGGAGGGTACAATGAGCAGTTCTTC
CASSTRAGGYNEQFF
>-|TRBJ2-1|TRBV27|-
TGTGCCAGCAGTTTTCCCACCTTACCTGACCCAGGCCAGAACAATGAGCAGTTCTTC
CASSFPTLPDPGQNNEQFF
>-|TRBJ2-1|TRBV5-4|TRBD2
TGTGCCAGCAGCTATTTCACACTAGCGGCCTACAATGAGCAGTTCTTC
CASSYFTLAAYNEQFF
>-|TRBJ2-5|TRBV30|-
TGTGCCTGGAGCGCGAAAGAGACCCAGTACTTC
CAWSAKETQYF
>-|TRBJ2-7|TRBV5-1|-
TGCGCCAGCAGCCCGATGGCTAGAAGCTCCTACGAGCAGTACTTC
CASSPMARSSYEQYF
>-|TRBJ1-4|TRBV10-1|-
TGCGCCAGCAGCCGGGGGTTCGGGTTCGGAGGGAATGAAAAACTGTTTTTT
CASSRGFGFGGNEKLFF
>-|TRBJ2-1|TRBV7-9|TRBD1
TGTGCCAGCAGCTCCGGGACAGGGGGATACAATGAGCAGTTCTTC
CASSSGTGGYNEQFF
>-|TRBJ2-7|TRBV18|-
TGTGCCAGCTCACCCTTATCCCTCTCCTACGAGCAGTACTTC
CASSPLSLSYEQYF
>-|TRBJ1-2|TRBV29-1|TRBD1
TGCAGCGTCGACGGGACAGCGTTTAACTATGGCTACACCTTC
CSVDGTAFNYGYTF
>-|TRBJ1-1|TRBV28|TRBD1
TGTGCCAGCAACAAGGGGGCGCGGGCTTTCTTT
CASNKGARAFF
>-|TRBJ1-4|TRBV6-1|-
TGTGCCAGCAGTGAAACAGTTACAGGTTCAAATGAAAAACTGTTTTTT
CASSETVTGSNEKLFF
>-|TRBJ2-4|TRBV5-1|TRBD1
TGCGCCAGCAGCTTATACGGGACAGGGAATTTTCAGTACTTC
CASSLYGTGNFQYF
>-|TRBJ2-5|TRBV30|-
TGTGCCTGGAGTGTACTCAGGCTCCCCAGGGAGACCCAGTACTTC
CAWSVLRLPRETQYF
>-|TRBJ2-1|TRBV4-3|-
TGCGCCAGCAGCCGTGTAGAGAGCTTTGGGGATGAGCAGTTCTTC
CASSRVESFGDEQFF
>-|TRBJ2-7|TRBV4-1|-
TGCGCCAGCAGCCAAGACTCGGGGCCGGGTGAGCAGTACTTC
CASSQDSGPGEQYF
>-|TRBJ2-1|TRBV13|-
TGTGCCAGCACCCCAAGAAGGGGCTCCTACAATGAGCAGTTCTTC
CASTPRRGSYNEQFF
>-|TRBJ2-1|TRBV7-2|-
TGTGCCAGCAGCTTAGTCCGGGGGTACGGCTACAATGAGCAGTTCTTC
CASSLVRGYGYNEQFF
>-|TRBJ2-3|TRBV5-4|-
TGTGCCAGCACATGGAAAAAACGGCTCGGTACAGATACGCAGTATTTT
CASTWKKRLGTDTQYF
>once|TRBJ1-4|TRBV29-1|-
TGCAGCGCAGGGTGGGCTAATGAAAAACTGTTTTTT
CSAGWANEKLFF
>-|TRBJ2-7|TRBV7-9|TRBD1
TGTGCCAGCAGTTCCGACAGGGGATCGTCCTACGAGCAGTACTTC
CASSSDRGSSYEQYF
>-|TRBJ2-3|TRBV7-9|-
TGTGCCAGCCCCTCCGGACAACCTAGCACAGATACGCAGTATTTT
CASPSGQPSTDTQYF
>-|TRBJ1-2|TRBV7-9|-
TGTGCCAGCAGCTCAAACGGACAAAAGATCTATGGCTACACCTTC
CASSSNGQKIYGYTF
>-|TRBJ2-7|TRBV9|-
TGTGCCAGCAGCGCCGGACTCAGGCGCCCCTACGAGCAGTACTTC
CASSAGLRRPYEQYF
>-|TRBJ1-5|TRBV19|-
TGTGCCAGTAGTATGAGGGGAGACCGCGGGCATCAGCCCCAGCATTTT
CASSMRGDRGHQPQHF
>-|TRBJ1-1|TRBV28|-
TGTGCCAGCAGTTTATCCGGGCACCTTGAAGCTTTCTTT
CASSLSGHLEAFF
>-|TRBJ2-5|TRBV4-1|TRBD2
TGCGCCAGCAGCCAAGAAAGAACTAGCGGGAGGAGGCAAGAGACCCAGTACTTC
CASSQERTSGRRQETQYF
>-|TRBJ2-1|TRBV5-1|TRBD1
TGCGCCAGCAGCTCTACAGGGGGCAGTAACCCCTACAATGAGCAGTTCTTC
CASSSTGGSNPYNEQFF
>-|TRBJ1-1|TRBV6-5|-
TGTGCCAGCAGTAACAGGGAAGACACTGAAGCTTTCTTT
CASSNREDTEAFF